This T cell receptor (beta chain) was recorded in a study of molecular identifiers for immune sequencing clone quantification. Study context: Four of five splits of RNA from about 19,000 or 110,000 naive CD8 cells were sequenced in replicates.

Sorted cells numbering about 20,000 to 1,000,000, with 10%, 30% or 50% RNA, yielded the naive CD8 libraries. Naive CD8 T cells were sorted as CD8+CD4-CCR7+CD45RA+. One entry per CDR3 protein, called by TCRdb with MiXCR from the PCR reads. The profile shows about 100,000 distinct CDR3 sequences, roughly 38% of them singletons. There are many counts of this clonotype. Germline assignment: CDR1 DFQATT and CDR2 SNEGSKA (reference sequence). The length of the CDR3 is 15 residues. Unmatched junction bases numbered 8, after V lost 3 bases and J lost 3 bases. This receptor was obtained from a human donor in good health. Some libraries in this study had Jurkat cell RNA spiked in. The chain combines TRBV20-1 with TRBJ2-7, with 10 bases fitting TRBD2. Sequenced material: naive CD8+ T cells from blood, with Jurkat cell RNA spiked in. This sample's subset: FACS-sorted CD8+CD4-CCR7+CD45RA+ naive T cells. The CDR3 bases are TGCAGTGCTAGTGCCCTAGCGGGAGTACGCTACGAGCAGTACTTC. Amino acid sequence: CSASALAGVRYEQYF.